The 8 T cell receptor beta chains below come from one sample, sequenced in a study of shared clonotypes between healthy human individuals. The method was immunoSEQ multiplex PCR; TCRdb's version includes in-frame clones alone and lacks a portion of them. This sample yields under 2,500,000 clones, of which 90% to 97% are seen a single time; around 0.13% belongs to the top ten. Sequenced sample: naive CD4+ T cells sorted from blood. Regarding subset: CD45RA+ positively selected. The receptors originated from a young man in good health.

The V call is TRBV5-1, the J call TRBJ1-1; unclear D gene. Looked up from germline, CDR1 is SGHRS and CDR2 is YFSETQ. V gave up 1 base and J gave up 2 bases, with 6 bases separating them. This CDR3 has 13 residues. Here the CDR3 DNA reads TGCGCCAGCAGCTTGCAACCCAACACTGAAGCTTTCTTT. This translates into CASSLQPNTEAFF.

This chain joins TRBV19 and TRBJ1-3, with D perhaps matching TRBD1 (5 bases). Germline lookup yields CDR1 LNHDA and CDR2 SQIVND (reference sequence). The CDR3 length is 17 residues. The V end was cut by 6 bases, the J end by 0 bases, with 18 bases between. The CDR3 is CASRPPEGFISGNTIYF. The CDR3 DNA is TGTGCCAGTAGACCTCCAGAGGGGTTTATCTCTGGAAACACCATATATTTT.

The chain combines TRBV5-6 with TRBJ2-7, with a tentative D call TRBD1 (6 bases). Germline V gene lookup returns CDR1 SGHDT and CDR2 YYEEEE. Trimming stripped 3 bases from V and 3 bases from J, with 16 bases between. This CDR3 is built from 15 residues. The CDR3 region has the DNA TGTGCCAGCAGCTATACTTTGACAGGTCTCTACGAGCAGTACTTC. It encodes CASSYTLTGLYEQYF. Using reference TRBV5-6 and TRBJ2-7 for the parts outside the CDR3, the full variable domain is DAGVTQSPTHLIKTRGQQVTLRCSPKSGHDTVSWYQQALGQGPQFIFQYYEEEERQRGNFPDRFSGHQFPNYSSELNVNALLLGDSALYLCASSYTLTGLYEQYFGPGTRLTVT.

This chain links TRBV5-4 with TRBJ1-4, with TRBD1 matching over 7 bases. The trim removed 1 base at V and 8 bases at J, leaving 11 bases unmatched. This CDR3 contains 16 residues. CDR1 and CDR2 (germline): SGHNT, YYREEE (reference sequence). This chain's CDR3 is CASSLKKGGVWEKLFF. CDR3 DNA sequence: TGTGCCAGCAGCTTGAAGAAAGGGGGCGTGTGGGAAAAACTGTTTTTT.

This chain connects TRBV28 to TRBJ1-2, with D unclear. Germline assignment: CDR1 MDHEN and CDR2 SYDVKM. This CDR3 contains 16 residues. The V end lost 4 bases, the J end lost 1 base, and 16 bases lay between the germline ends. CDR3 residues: CASSSPRKAFNYGYTF. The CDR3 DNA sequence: TGTGCCAGCAGTTCCCCCCGGAAGGCCTTTAACTATGGCTACACCTTC.

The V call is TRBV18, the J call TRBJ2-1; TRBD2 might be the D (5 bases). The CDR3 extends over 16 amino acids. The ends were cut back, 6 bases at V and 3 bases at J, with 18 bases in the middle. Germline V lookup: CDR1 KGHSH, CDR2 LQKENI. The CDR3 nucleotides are TGTGCCAGCTCCAAAAGCTCACTAGGGAACTACAATGAGCAGTTCTTC. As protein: CASSKSSLGNYNEQFF.

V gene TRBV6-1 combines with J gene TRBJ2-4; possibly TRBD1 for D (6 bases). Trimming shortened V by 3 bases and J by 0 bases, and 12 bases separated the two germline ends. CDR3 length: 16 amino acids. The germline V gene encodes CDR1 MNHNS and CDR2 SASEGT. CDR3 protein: CASSDQGFLAKNIQYF. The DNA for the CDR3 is TGTGCCAGCAGTGACCAGGGGTTCCTAGCCAAAAACATTCAGTACTTC.

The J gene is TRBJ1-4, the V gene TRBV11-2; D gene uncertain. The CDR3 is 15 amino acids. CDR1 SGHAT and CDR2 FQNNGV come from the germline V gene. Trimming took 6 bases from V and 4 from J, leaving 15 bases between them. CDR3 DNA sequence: TGTGCCAGCAGTCGATGGGAGATTTATAATGAAAAACTGTTTTTT. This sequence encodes CASSRWEIYNEKLFF. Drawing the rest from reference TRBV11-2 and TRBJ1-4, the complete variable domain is EAGVAQSPRYKIIEKRQSVAFWCNPISGHATLYWYQQILGQGPKLLIQFQNNGVVDDSQLPKDRFSAERLKGVDSTLKIQPAKLEDSAVYLCASSRWEIYNEKLFFGSGTQLSVL.